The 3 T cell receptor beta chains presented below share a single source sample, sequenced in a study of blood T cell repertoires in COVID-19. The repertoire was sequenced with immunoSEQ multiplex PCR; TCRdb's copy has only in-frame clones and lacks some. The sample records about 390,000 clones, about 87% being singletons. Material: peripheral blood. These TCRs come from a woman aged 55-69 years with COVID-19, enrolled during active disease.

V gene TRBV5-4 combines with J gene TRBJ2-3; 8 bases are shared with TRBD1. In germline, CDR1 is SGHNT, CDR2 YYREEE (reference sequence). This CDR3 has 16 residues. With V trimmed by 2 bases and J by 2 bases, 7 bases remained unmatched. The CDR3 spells CASSFYSRGPTDTQYF. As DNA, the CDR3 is TGTGCCAGCAGCTTCTATAGCAGGGGGCCCACAGATACGCAGTATTTT. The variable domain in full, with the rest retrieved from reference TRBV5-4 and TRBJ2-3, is ETGVTQSPTHLIKTRGQQVTLRCSSQSGHNTVSWYQQALGQGPQFIFQYYREEENGRGNFPPRFSGLQFPNYSSELNVNALELDDSALYLCASSFYSRGPTDTQYFGPGTRLTVL.

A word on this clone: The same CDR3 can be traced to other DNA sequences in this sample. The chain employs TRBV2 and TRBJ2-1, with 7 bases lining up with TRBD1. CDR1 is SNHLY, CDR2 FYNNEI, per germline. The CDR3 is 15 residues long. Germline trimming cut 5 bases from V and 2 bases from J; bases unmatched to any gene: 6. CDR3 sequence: CASSLDRAAYNEQFF. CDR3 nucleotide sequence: TGTGCCAGCAGTCTAGACAGGGCTGCCTACAATGAGCAGTTCTTC.

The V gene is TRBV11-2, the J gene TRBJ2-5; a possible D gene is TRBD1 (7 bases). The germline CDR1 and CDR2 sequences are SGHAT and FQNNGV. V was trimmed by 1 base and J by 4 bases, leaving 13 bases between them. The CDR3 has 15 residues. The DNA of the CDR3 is TGTGCCAGCAGCTTAGCAGGGGGGCAAGTAGAGACCCAGTACTTC. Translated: CASSLAGGQVETQYF.